These 13 T cell receptor beta chains originate from one sample sequenced in a study of shared clonotypes between healthy human individuals. Assay used: immunoSEQ multiplex PCR; TCRdb lists only in-frame clones, some missing. The table has around 2,000,000 clones, approximately 95% seen once; the top ten hold 0.13%. The specimen sequenced was naive CD4+ T cells sorted from blood. Subset meaning: CD45RA+ positively selected. Receptor source: a young man in good health.

The J gene is TRBJ2-4, the V gene TRBV18; maybe TRBD2 (6 bases). The CDR3 is 14 residues long. Trimming removed 6 bases at V and 6 bases at J, with 15 bases between. Germline assignment: CDR1 KGHSH and CDR2 LQKENI. The CDR3 DNA reads as TGTGCCAGCTCGCGCGGGGCGGGGAGAAACATTCAGTACTTC. Translated: CASSRGAGRNIQYF.

V usage is TRBV7-2 and J usage is TRBJ2-2, with D tentatively TRBD1 (6 bases). The CDR3 covers 17 residues. Germline CDR1 reads SGHTA; CDR2 reads FQGNSA. V shed 3 bases and J shed 2 bases, with 16 bases lying between them. The CDR3 DNA is TGTGCCAGCAGCTTGAGAAAGGACAGCCCAAACACCGGGGAGCTGTTTTTT. It yields the protein CASSLRKDSPNTGELFF.

The chain recombines TRBV6-1 with TRBJ2-7, with 9 bases aligning to TRBD1. The CDR3 runs to 15 residues. Germline-derived CDR1 and CDR2 are MNHNS and SASEGT. V shed 6 bases and J 2 bases; nucleotides not matched to a gene: 8. The CDR3 loop reads CASRVGGTGTYEQYF. The CDR3 nucleotides are TGTGCCAGCAGGGTTGGAGGGACAGGGACCTACGAGCAGTACTTC.

The chain uses TRBV7-9 and TRBJ2-7; no reliable D call. CDR3 size: 12 residues. V was shortened by 5 bases and J by 7 bases, with 12 bases between the two germline ends. Looked up from germline, CDR1 is SEHNR and CDR2 is FQNEAQ (reference sequence). Here the CDR3 DNA reads TGTGCCAGCAGCCCTCTAGGACGGGAGCAGTACTTC. It yields the protein CASSPLGREQYF. Drawing the rest from reference TRBV7-9 and TRBJ2-7, the complete variable domain is DTGVSQNPRHKITKRGQNVTFRCDPISEHNRLYWYRQTLGQGPEFLTYFQNEAQLEKSRLLSDRFSAERPKGSFSTLEIQRTEQGDSAMYLCASSPLGREQYFGPGTRLTVT.

The chain links TRBV5-1 to TRBJ2-7; TRBD2 agrees at 9 bases. The CDR3 covers 14 residues. Germline lookup yields CDR1 SGHRS and CDR2 YFSETQ. Losses at the gene ends were 3 bases for V and 5 bases for J; bases not matched to a gene: 6. In DNA, the CDR3 is TGCGCCAGCAGCTCGACTAGCGGTAGCCACGAGCAGTACTTC. It yields the protein CASSSTSGSHEQYF.

A few counts support this clone. The rearrangement links TRBV2 to TRBJ1-6; 7 positions match TRBD1. CDR1 SNHLY and CDR2 FYNNEI come from the germline V gene. V shed 5 bases, J shed 1 base, and the junction held 2 bases outside the gene matches. The CDR3 has 15 residues. The CDR3 is CASSQGQSYNSPLHF. CDR3 bases: TGTGCCAGCAGTCAGGGACAGTCCTATAATTCACCCCTCCACTTT.

This clone showed up just once. The chain is built from TRBV11-2 and TRBJ1-5; 10 nucleotides align to TRBD1. The trim removed 4 bases at V and 2 bases at J, leaving 2 bases unmatched. The CDR3 is 15 amino acids. CDR1 is SGHAT, CDR2 FQNNGV, per germline. CDR3 coding DNA: TGTGCCAGCAGCTGGACAGGGGGAGGCAATCAGCCCCAGCATTTT. Translation gives CASSWTGGGNQPQHF.

V is TRBV7-9 and J is TRBJ1-5, with unresolved D. This CDR3 contains 14 residues. V dropped 0 bases and J dropped 6 bases, with 9 bases sitting between them. Germline assignment: CDR1 SEHNR and CDR2 FQNEAQ (reference sequence). The CDR3 nucleotides read TGTGCCAGCAGCTTAGCGGAGGGAATTCAGCCCCAGCATTTT. This sequence encodes CASSLAEGIQPQHF.

The chain recombines TRBV30 with TRBJ1-1; D call uncertain. Trimming cost V 5 bases and J 10 bases, with 14 bases left between them. Per germline, CDR1 GTSNPN and CDR2 SVGIG (reference sequence). CDR3 length: 11 amino acids. The CDR3, as DNA: TGTGCCTGGCGGCAGAGCCATGGAGCTTTCTTT. Translating gives CAWRQSHGAFF.

In nucleotides, the CDR3 is TGTGCCAGCACCCTATATGCACTAGTCTATGGCTACACCTTC. Translation: CASTLYALVYGYTF. The J gene is TRBJ1-2, the V gene TRBV6-6; no reliable D call. The CDR3 is made up of 14 amino acids. Germline-derived CDR1 and CDR2 are MNHNY and SVGAGI (reference sequence). The germline V and J ends were trimmed by 7 bases and 4 bases, with 16 bases remaining between them.

The J gene is TRBJ1-6, the V gene TRBV30, with TRBD1 matching over 7 bases. The germline CDR1 and CDR2 sequences are GTSNPN and SVGIG (reference sequence). The CDR3 sequence is 14 residues long. V shed 4 bases and J 9 bases; nucleotides not matched to a gene: 9. The CDR3 bases are TGTGCCTGGACTTCGGGACAGTCGAGTTCACCCCTCCACTTT. Translated, it gives CAWTSGQSSSPLHF. Full variable domain (remainder filled in from reference TRBV30 and TRBJ1-6): SQTIHQWPATLVQPVGSPLSLECTVEGTSNPNLYWYRQAAGRGLQLLFYSVGIGQISSEVPQNLSASRPQDRQFILSSKKLLLSDSGFYLCAWTSGQSSSPLHFGNGTRLTVT.

V and J are TRBV15 and TRBJ1-5; D is ambiguous. Per germline, CDR1 LNHNV and CDR2 YYDKDF (reference sequence). Trimming shortened V by 0 bases and J by 0 bases, and 6 bases separated the two germline ends. The CDR3 is made up of 15 amino acids. The DNA of the CDR3 is TGTGCCACCAGCAGAGATCGGGGTAGCAATCAGCCCCAGCATTTT. It specifies CATSRDRGSNQPQHF.

V is TRBV7-8 and J is TRBJ1-6; maybe TRBD1 (6 bases). Between the trimmed V and J ends, which lost 4 bases and 10 bases, there was a span of 17 bases. Per germline, CDR1 SGHVS and CDR2 FQNEAQ. The CDR3 loop spans 15 amino acids. CDR3 loop: CASSSDTGTLSPLHF. As DNA, the CDR3 is TGTGCCAGCAGCTCCGATACAGGGACCCTATCACCCCTCCACTTT.